This TCR beta chain appears in the sequencing data of a study of read filtering for tumor transcriptome and immune sequencing. Notes on the study in general: Compared with RNA-seq, IR-seq gave much higher clonotype depth and reliability.

Molecular barcoded adaptors covering alpha/delta and beta/gamma chains were used on 400 ng RNA. Using its own MiXCR run on the reads, TCRdb lists one record per CDR3 protein. Counted here are around 140,000 distinct CDR3 sequences, 13% occurring once; the ten biggest clones make up 7.5% to 10%. V lost 4 bases and J 4 bases, leaving 12 bases between the germline ends. From germline, CDR1 is MNHNS and CDR2 SASEGT. The CDR3 is 14 residues long. This clonotype was observed at least ten times. What it recognizes is unknown. This clonotype was sampled from a donor at least 40 years old with multiple myeloma. V and J are TRBV6-1 and TRBJ2-3, with D perhaps TRBD2 (5 bases). Sequenced material: a population of CD138-negative cells sorted from bone marrow. For the CDR3, the DNA is TGTGCCAGCAGTGTGGAAACTAGAGCAGATACGCAGTATTTT. Translated, it gives CASSVETRADTQYF.